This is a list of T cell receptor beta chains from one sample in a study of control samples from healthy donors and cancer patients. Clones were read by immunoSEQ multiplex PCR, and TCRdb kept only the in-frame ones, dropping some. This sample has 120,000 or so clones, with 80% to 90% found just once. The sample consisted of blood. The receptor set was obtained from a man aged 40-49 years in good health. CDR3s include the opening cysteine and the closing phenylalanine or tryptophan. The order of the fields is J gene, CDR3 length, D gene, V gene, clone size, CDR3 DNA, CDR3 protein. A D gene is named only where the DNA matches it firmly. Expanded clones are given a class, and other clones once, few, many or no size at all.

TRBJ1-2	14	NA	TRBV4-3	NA	TGCGCCAGCAGCCAAACAGGGAGCGCGGGTGGCTACACCTTC	CASSQTGSAGGYTF
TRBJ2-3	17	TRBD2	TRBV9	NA	TGTGCCAGCAGCACCCGACTAGCCGACGTGGGCACAGATACGCAGTATTTT	CASSTRLADVGTDTQYF
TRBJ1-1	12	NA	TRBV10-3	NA	TGTGCCATCGGGCCCTACGTGACTGAAGCTTTCTTT	CAIGPYVTEAFF
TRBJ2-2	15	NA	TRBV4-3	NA	TGCGCCAGCAGCCAAGTGCGGGGGAACACCGGGGAGCTGTTTTTT	CASSQVRGNTGELFF
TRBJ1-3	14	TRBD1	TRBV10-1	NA	TGCGCCAGCAGGGATCAGGGGGATCGGAACACCATATATTTT	CASRDQGDRNTIYF
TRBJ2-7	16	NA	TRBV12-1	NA	TGTGCCAGCAGCTTTCGGGACAGGGATTTGTCCTACGAGCAGTACTTC	CASSFRDRDLSYEQYF
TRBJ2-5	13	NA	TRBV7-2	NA	TGTGCCAGCAGCTTTAAGACTGGGGAGACCCAGTACTTC	CASSFKTGETQYF
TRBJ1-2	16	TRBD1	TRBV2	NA	TGTGCCAGCAGTAGAACAGGGGTGGGTGTCAACTATGGCTACACCTTC	CASSRTGVGVNYGYTF
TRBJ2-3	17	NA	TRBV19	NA	TGTGCCAGTAGTATAAGGGGGCGGGGGCCTAGCACAGATACGCAGTATTTT	CASSIRGRGPSTDTQYF
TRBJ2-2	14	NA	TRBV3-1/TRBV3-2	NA	TGTGCCAGCAGCGGAAAGGGGTTGCCCGGGGAGCTGTTTTTT	CASSGKGLPGELFF
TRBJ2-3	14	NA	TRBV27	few	TGTGCCAGCAAAATGACAGGCGGCACAGATACGCAGTATTTT	CASKMTGGTDTQYF
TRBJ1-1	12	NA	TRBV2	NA	TGTGCCAGCAGATATATAGGCACTGAAGCTTTCTTT	CASRYIGTEAFF
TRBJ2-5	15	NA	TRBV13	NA	TGTGCCAGCAGCTACCGACGGACAGCGCGGGAGACCCAGTACTTC	CASSYRRTARETQYF
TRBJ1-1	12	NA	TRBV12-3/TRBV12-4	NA	TGTGCCAGCAGTCCCCAGAGGGCTGAAGCTTTCTTT	CASSPQRAEAFF
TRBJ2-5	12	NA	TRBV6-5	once	TGTGCCAGCAGTTACGGGGGTGAGACCCAGTACTTC	CASSYGGETQYF
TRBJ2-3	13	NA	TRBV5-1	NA	TGCGCCAGCAGCCCCGGGGGTACAGATACGCAGTATTTT	CASSPGGTDTQYF
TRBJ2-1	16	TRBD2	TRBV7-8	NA	TGTGCCAGCAGCTTAGCGTCCAGCGGGGGTGTGCATGAGCAGTTCTTC	CASSLASSGGVHEQFF
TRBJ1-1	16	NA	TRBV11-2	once	TGTGCCAGCAGCCGAATAAAGAGGGTCATGAACACTGAAGCTTTCTTT	CASSRIKRVMNTEAFF
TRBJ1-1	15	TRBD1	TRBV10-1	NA	TGCGCCAGCAGTGTGACACAGGGGAAAAACACTGAAGCTTTCTTT	CASSVTQGKNTEAFF
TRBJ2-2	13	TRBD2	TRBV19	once	TGTGCCAGTAGTCTGAAGCGGGGCGGGGAGCTGTTTTTT	CASSLKRGGELFF
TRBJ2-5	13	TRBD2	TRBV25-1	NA	TGTGCCAGCAGCGCGACTAGCGGGGAGACCCAGTACTTC	CASSATSGETQYF
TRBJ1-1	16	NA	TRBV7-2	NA	TGTGCCAGCAGCTTAGCCGCGGGCCCAGTGAACACTGAAGCTTTCTTT	CASSLAAGPVNTEAFF
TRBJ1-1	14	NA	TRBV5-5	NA	TGTGCCAGCAGCTTGGTTTCGGGCAGCACTGAAGCTTTCTTT	CASSLVSGSTEAFF
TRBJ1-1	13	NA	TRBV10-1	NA	TGCGCCAGCTTTGGACGGCCCGGAACTGAAGCTTTCTTT	CASFGRPGTEAFF
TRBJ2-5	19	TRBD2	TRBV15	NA	TGTGCCACCAGCAGAGATCTTGGCGGGGGGGCAGGACAGCAAGAGACCCAGTACTTC	CATSRDLGGGAGQQETQYF
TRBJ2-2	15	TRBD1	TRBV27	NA	TGTGCCAGCAGTACCAGACCGGGACAGTTCGGGGAGCTGTTTTTT	CASSTRPGQFGELFF
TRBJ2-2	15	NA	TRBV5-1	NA	TGCGCCAGCAGCTTGGCGGCCGGGAACACCGGGGAGCTGTTTTTT	CASSLAAGNTGELFF
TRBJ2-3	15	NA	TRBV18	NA	TGTGCCAGCTCACCGGGCGGGAACCCCACAGATACGCAGTATTTT	CASSPGGNPTDTQYF
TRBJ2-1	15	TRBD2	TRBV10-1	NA	TGCGCCAGCAGTGAGGCGGGGGGGCCAGGGAATGAGCAGTTCTTC	CASSEAGGPGNEQFF
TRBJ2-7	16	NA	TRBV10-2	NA	TGCGCCAGCAGTGATGATAATAGAGGGCAAACTTACGAGCAGTACTTC	CASSDDNRGQTYEQYF
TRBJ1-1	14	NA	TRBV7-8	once	TGTGCCAGCAGCGACGGACGGTGGGGCACTGAAGCTTTCTTT	CASSDGRWGTEAFF
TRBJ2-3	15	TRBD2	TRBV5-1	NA	TGCGCCAGCAGCTTGGCCCCGAGCGGGGGGGATACGCAGTATTTT	CASSLAPSGGDTQYF
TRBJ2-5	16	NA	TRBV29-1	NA	TGCAGCGTTGAAAGGCGGGGGCGCGGATCTCAAGAGACCCAGTACTTC	CSVERRGRGSQETQYF
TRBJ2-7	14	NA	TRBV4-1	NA	TGCGCCAGCAGCCAAACCACAGGGTCCTACGAGCAGTACTTC	CASSQTTGSYEQYF
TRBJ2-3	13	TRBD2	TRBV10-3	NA	TGTGCCATCAGTGCTAGCGGGTCAGATACGCAGTATTTT	CAISASGSDTQYF
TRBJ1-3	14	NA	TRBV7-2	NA	TGTGCCAGCAGCCTCGGGATCTCTGGAAACACCATATATTTT	CASSLGISGNTIYF
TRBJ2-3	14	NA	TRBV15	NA	TGTGCCACCAGCCCGGGGGACCTCACAGATACGCAGTATTTT	CATSPGDLTDTQYF
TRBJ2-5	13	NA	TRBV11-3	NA	TGTGCCAGCAGCCGCCGGGACCCAGAGACCCAGTACTTC	CASSRRDPETQYF
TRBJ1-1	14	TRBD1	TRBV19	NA	TGTGCCAGTAGTCCCTCCAAGGGACAGGACAAAGCTTTCTTT	CASSPSKGQDKAFF
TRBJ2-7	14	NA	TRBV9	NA	TGTGCCAGCAGCGTGGGTGGGGTGGCGGTGGAGCAGTACTTC	CASSVGGVAVEQYF
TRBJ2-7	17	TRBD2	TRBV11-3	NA	TGTGCCAGCAGCTTAGGGGCTAGCGGGGGGAGCTCCTACGAGCAGTACTTC	CASSLGASGGSSYEQYF